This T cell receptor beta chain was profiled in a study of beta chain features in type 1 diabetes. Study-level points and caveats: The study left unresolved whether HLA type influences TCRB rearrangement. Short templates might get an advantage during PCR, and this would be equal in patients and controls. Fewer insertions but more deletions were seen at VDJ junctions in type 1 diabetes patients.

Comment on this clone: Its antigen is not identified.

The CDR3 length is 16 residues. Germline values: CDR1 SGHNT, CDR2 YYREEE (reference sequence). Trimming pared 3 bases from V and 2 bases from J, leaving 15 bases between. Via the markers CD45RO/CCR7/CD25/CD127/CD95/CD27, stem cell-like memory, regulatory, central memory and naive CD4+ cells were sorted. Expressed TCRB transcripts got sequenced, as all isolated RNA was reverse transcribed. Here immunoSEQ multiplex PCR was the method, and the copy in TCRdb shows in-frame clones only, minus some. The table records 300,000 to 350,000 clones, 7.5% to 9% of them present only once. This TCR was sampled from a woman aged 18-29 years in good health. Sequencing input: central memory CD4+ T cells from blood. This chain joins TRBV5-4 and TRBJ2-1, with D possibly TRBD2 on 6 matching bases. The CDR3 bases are TGTGCCAGCAGCTCGCCGGGACTTGGACCCTACAATGAGCAGTTCTTC. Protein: CASSSPGLGPYNEQFF.